This T cell receptor (beta chain) was obtained from a study of response to subunit inactivated influenza vaccine. Trimming left V 1 base short and J 13 bases short, with 5 bases between. CDR1 and CDR2 from the germline V gene are LGHDT and YNNKEL (reference sequence). This CDR3 comprises 11 residues. TCRdb reprocessed the RT-PCR reads with MiXCR, giving one entry per CDR3 protein. The repertoire holds roughly 500,000 distinct CDR3 sequences, with approximately 15% as singletons. This clonotype was seen many times. Its target is not known. Notes on the study in general: There was a suggestion from the authors that each seasonal influenza vaccination recruits few new T cells.

The specimen was CD4+ T cells sorted from PBMCs, collected around 25 months after vaccination. The V gene is TRBV3-1, the J gene TRBJ1-6, with D unresolved. This TCR was sampled from a man between 50 and 69 years old who received an inactivated influenza vaccine. CDR3 sequence: CASSQGGPLHF. DNA of the CDR3: TGTGCCAGCAGCCAAGGAGGGCCCCTCCACTTT.